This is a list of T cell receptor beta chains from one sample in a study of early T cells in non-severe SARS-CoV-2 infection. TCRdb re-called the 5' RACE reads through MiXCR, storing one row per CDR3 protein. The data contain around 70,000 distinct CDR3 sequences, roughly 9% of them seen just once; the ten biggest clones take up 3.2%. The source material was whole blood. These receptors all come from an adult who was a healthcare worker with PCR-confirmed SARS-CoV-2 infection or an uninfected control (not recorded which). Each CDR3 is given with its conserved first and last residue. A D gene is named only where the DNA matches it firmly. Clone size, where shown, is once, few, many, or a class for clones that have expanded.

CDR3 protein: CASSQGQVKETQYF
CDR3 DNA: TGCGCCAGCAGCCAGGGACAGGTGAAAGAGACCCAGTACTTC
D gene: TRBD1
J gene: TRBJ2-5
V gene: TRBV5-1
clone size: NA

CDR3 protein: CASSLLLTGMEELFF
CDR3 DNA: TGCGCCAGCAGCCTACTTCTGACAGGAATGGAGGAGCTGTTTTTT
D gene: NA
J gene: TRBJ2-2
V gene: TRBV4-3
clone size: NA

CDR3 protein: CASSPQQGNLHNEQFF
CDR3 DNA: TGTGCCAGCAGCCCCCAGCAGGGCAACCTCCACAATGAGCAGTTCTTC
D gene: NA
J gene: TRBJ2-1
V gene: TRBV7-6
clone size: NA

CDR3 protein: CASSLATYSYNEQFF
CDR3 DNA: TGTGCCAGCAGCTTAGCAACTTATTCCTACAATGAGCAGTTCTTC
D gene: NA
J gene: TRBJ2-1
V gene: TRBV11-2
clone size: many

CDR3 protein: CASSLARGVNYGYTF
CDR3 DNA: TGTGCCAGCAGCTTAGCGCGTGGGGTTAACTATGGCTACACCTTC
D gene: NA
J gene: TRBJ1-2
V gene: TRBV7-2
clone size: NA

CDR3 protein: CASSQEPPTPVPTGELFF
CDR3 DNA: TGTGCCAGCAGCCAAGAACCCCCCACTCCCGTTCCCACCGGGGAGCTGTTTTTT
D gene: NA
J gene: TRBJ2-2
V gene: TRBV4-2
clone size: NA

CDR3 protein: CASSVDFTGGEQYF
CDR3 DNA: TGTGCCAGCAGTGTTGATTTCACGGGGGGAGAGCAGTACTTC
D gene: TRBD2
J gene: TRBJ2-7
V gene: TRBV5-4
clone size: NA

CDR3 protein: CASSTRGGPLRTDTQYF
CDR3 DNA: TGTGCCAGCAGCACAAGAGGGGGTCCCCTCCGCACAGATACGCAGTATTTT
D gene: NA
J gene: TRBJ2-3
V gene: TRBV7-8
clone size: many

CDR3 protein: CASSLDGGTSYNEQFF
CDR3 DNA: TGTGCCAGCAGCTTGGATGGCGGGACCTCCTACAATGAGCAGTTCTTC
D gene: NA
J gene: TRBJ2-1
V gene: TRBV5-4
clone size: many

CDR3 protein: CASSLIDSGANVLTF
CDR3 DNA: TGTGCCAGCAGCTTAATAGATTCTGGGGCCAACGTCCTGACTTTC
D gene: NA
J gene: TRBJ2-6
V gene: TRBV11-2
clone size: NA

CDR3 protein: CSARSGRAQRSYNEQFF
CDR3 DNA: TGCAGTGCAAGAAGCGGGAGGGCCCAGAGGTCCTACAATGAGCAGTTCTTC
D gene: TRBD2
J gene: TRBJ2-1
V gene: TRBV20-1
clone size: many

CDR3 protein: CASSFPLRSDGKYQETQYF
CDR3 DNA: TGTGCCAGCAGTTTCCCCCTTCGGTCGGACGGGAAGTACCAAGAGACCCAGTACTTC
D gene: NA
J gene: TRBJ2-5
V gene: TRBV28
clone size: NA

CDR3 protein: CASSYGTTDTQYF
CDR3 DNA: TGTGCCAGCAGTTACGGGACGACAGATACGCAGTATTTT
D gene: NA
J gene: TRBJ2-3
V gene: TRBV6-6
clone size: NA

CDR3 protein: CASSPAGALTDTQYF
CDR3 DNA: TGTGCCAGCAGCCCCGCGGGAGCCCTCACAGATACGCAGTATTTT
D gene: TRBD2
J gene: TRBJ2-3
V gene: TRBV7-6
clone size: NA

CDR3 protein: CASSRTSGEETQYF
CDR3 DNA: TGTGCCAGCAGTAGGACTAGCGGGGAAGAGACCCAGTACTTC
D gene: TRBD2
J gene: TRBJ2-5
V gene: TRBV2
clone size: NA

CDR3 protein: CASSLAPAVFSYEQYF
CDR3 DNA: TGTGCCAGCAGCTTAGCGCCGGCGGTCTTCTCCTACGAGCAGTACTTC
D gene: NA
J gene: TRBJ2-7
V gene: TRBV7-9
clone size: many

CDR3 protein: CASSDSGLSGNTIYF
CDR3 DNA: TGCGCCAGCAGTGACTCAGGGCTCTCTGGAAACACCATATATTTT
D gene: NA
J gene: TRBJ1-3
V gene: TRBV10-1
clone size: many

CDR3 protein: CASTTPQVPGANVLTF
CDR3 DNA: TGTGCCAGCACTACGCCACAGGTCCCTGGGGCCAACGTCCTGACTTTC
D gene: NA
J gene: TRBJ2-6
V gene: TRBV6-6
clone size: few

CDR3 protein: CASSPPRTGNYGYTF
CDR3 DNA: TGTGCCAGCTCACCACCGCGGACAGGGAACTATGGCTACACCTTC
D gene: TRBD1
J gene: TRBJ1-2
V gene: TRBV18
clone size: NA

CDR3 protein: CASSSRGPETQYF
CDR3 DNA: TGTGCCAGCAGCTCCCGAGGCCCCGAGACCCAGTACTTC
D gene: NA
J gene: TRBJ2-5
V gene: TRBV7-9
clone size: medium-sized

CDR3 protein: CATSDWASGRATQYF
CDR3 DNA: TGTGCCACCAGTGATTGGGCTAGCGGGAGGGCGACCCAGTACTTC
D gene: TRBD2
J gene: TRBJ2-5
V gene: TRBV24-1
clone size: many

CDR3 protein: CASSLGPQGGRTEAFF
CDR3 DNA: TGTGCCAGCAGTTTGGGTCCACAGGGGGGAAGGACTGAAGCTTTCTTT
D gene: TRBD1
J gene: TRBJ1-1
V gene: TRBV12-3/TRBV12-4
clone size: NA

CDR3 protein: CASSVDWGRWLTEQYF
CDR3 DNA: TGTGCCAGCAGCGTCGATTGGGGGAGGTGGTTAACGGAGCAGTACTTC
D gene: NA
J gene: TRBJ2-7
V gene: TRBV5-5
clone size: NA

CDR3 protein: CASSLNLYGNTGELFF
CDR3 DNA: TGCGCCAGCAGCTTGAATCTTTACGGGAACACCGGGGAGCTGTTTTTT
D gene: NA
J gene: TRBJ2-2
V gene: TRBV5-1
clone size: few

CDR3 protein: CASSHPSSLVGDTDTQYF
CDR3 DNA: TGCGCCAGCAGCCATCCTAGCAGTTTAGTCGGGGACACAGATACGCAGTATTTT
D gene: NA
J gene: TRBJ2-3
V gene: TRBV4-1
clone size: many

CDR3 protein: CAISESSAGENSPLHF
CDR3 DNA: TGTGCCATCAGTGAGTCGAGCGCAGGGGAGAATTCACCCCTCCACTTT
D gene: NA
J gene: TRBJ1-6
V gene: TRBV10-3
clone size: few

CDR3 protein: CSAGQGLYGYTF
CDR3 DNA: TGCAGTGCTGGACAGGGACTCTATGGCTACACCTTC
D gene: TRBD1
J gene: TRBJ1-2
V gene: TRBV20-1
clone size: many

CDR3 protein: CSAGTGGTEAFF
CDR3 DNA: TGCAGCGCAGGGACAGGGGGCACTGAAGCTTTCTTT
D gene: TRBD1
J gene: TRBJ1-1
V gene: TRBV29-1
clone size: NA

CDR3 protein: CASSLRGTEAFF
CDR3 DNA: TGTGCCAGCAGCTTAAGGGGCACTGAAGCTTTCTTT
D gene: NA
J gene: TRBJ1-1
V gene: TRBV7-9
clone size: many

CDR3 protein: CATRGDSNQPQHF
CDR3 DNA: TGTGCCACCAGGGGGGATAGCAATCAGCCCCAGCATTTT
D gene: NA
J gene: TRBJ1-5
V gene: TRBV24-1
clone size: many

CDR3 protein: CSVEAAGVEQFF
CDR3 DNA: TGCAGCGTTGAAGCAGCGGGAGTAGAGCAGTTCTTC
D gene: TRBD2
J gene: TRBJ2-1
V gene: TRBV29-1
clone size: NA

CDR3 protein: CASSFTGTGGGDEQFF
CDR3 DNA: TGTGCCAGCAGCTTTACCGGGACAGGGGGTGGAGATGAGCAGTTCTTC
D gene: TRBD1
J gene: TRBJ2-1
V gene: TRBV5-8
clone size: NA

CDR3 protein: CASSFQGGGNQPQHF
CDR3 DNA: TGTGCCAGCAGTTTCCAGGGTGGGGGCAATCAGCCCCAGCATTTT
D gene: NA
J gene: TRBJ1-5
V gene: TRBV12-3/TRBV12-4
clone size: NA

CDR3 protein: CASSQDGGTGYNEQFF
CDR3 DNA: TGTGCCAGCAGCCAAGATGGAGGGACAGGCTACAATGAGCAGTTCTTC
D gene: TRBD1
J gene: TRBJ2-1
V gene: TRBV14
clone size: NA

CDR3 protein: CASSLVTDNQPQHF
CDR3 DNA: TGTGCCAGCAGCTTAGTGACAGACAATCAGCCCCAGCATTTT
D gene: NA
J gene: TRBJ1-5
V gene: TRBV7-8
clone size: NA

CDR3 protein: CASSSQRKKETQYF
CDR3 DNA: TGTGCCAGCAGCTCTCAGCGGAAGAAAGAGACCCAGTACTTC
D gene: NA
J gene: TRBJ2-5
V gene: TRBV7-2
clone size: many

CDR3 protein: CASSVSGGSYNEQFF
CDR3 DNA: TGTGCCAGCAGTGTTAGCGGGGGCTCCTACAATGAGCAGTTCTTC
D gene: TRBD2
J gene: TRBJ2-1
V gene: TRBV6-5
clone size: few

CDR3 protein: CATSRDLGTGFETQYF
CDR3 DNA: TGTGCCACCAGCAGAGATCTCGGGACAGGGTTTGAGACCCAGTACTTC
D gene: TRBD1
J gene: TRBJ2-5
V gene: TRBV15
clone size: few

CDR3 protein: CASSLMGTDTQYF
CDR3 DNA: TGTGCCAGCAGTTTAATGGGCACAGATACGCAGTATTTT
D gene: NA
J gene: TRBJ2-3
V gene: TRBV28
clone size: few

CDR3 protein: CASSETSGRSTDTQYF
CDR3 DNA: TGTGCCAGCAGCGAGACTAGCGGGAGAAGCACAGATACGCAGTATTTT
D gene: TRBD2
J gene: TRBJ2-3
V gene: TRBV7-6
clone size: many